Detailed here is one T cell receptor (beta chain). Its antigen remains undetermined. No much larger clonotype is one base removed from it; base qualities were not supplied. This record belongs to a study of OX40 agonist ivuxolimab in advanced cancers. Describing the broader study: Ivuxolimab, which targeted the costimulatory receptor OX40 (CD134), was an agonistic, fully human IgG2 monoclonal antibody. Intravenous ivuxolimab was administered to patients every 2 weeks at six dose levels: 0.01, 0.1, 0.3, 1.5, 3 and 10 mg/kg. Among the approximately 50 dose-escalation patients, 19 had hepatocellular carcinoma, some 15 melanoma, 9 renal cell carcinoma and 9 head and neck cancer. The dose-escalation cohort was over 70% male with a mean age of about 60 years, ranging from roughly 20 to 80. Prior anti-PD-1, anti-PD-L1 or anti-CTLA-4 therapy was permitted, and checkpoint inhibitors had been received by less than 45% of dose-escalation patients. Three dose-escalation patients achieved partial responses, one with hepatocellular carcinoma and two with cutaneous melanoma. Peripheral TCRbeta sequencing aimed to test whether ivuxolimab altered TCR sequence diversity and caused clonal T-cell expansion. The paper reports the monotherapy dose-escalation portion (N ≈ 52 patients) of the phase I ivuxolimab trial. Summary of the overall study and its limitations: Low levels of normalized T-cell clonal expansion were also seen in some patients who did not respond. Antigen specificity was not determined for the clonally expanded peripheral T cells. On average, CD8+ T cells showed more expanded clones than CD4+ T cells after ivuxolimab. In the 0.1-3.0 mg/kg groups, partial responders had among the lowest normalized peripheral clonal expansion, particularly in CD8+ T cells. At doses from 0.1 to 3.0 mg/kg, clonal expansion was seen in both CD4+ and CD8+ blood T cells between baseline and week 6.

Genomic DNA was isolated from the sorted cells so that the TCRbeta CDR3 region could be sequenced. The immunoSEQ Assay was used for sequencing of TCRbeta CDR3 regions. TCRdb's version of the immuneACCESS table is confined to in-frame rearrangements and falls short of the full clone set. An unresolved V gene accounts for under half of the shortfall where checked; the remainder is of unknown origin. Within this sample are about 94,000 clones, with around 91% of them counted one time only. Approximately 0.78% of the sample lies in the top ten. Patients with a history of autoimmune disease or receiving systemic immunosuppression were excluded from the trial. Peripheral blood for TCR sequencing was drawn from every dose cohort at baseline, at cycle 4 day 1 and at cycle 7 day 1. Samples were obtained from an open-label, multicenter, first-in-human phase I dose-escalation trial of ivuxolimab. Adults with locally advanced or metastatic melanoma, renal cell carcinoma, hepatocellular carcinoma or head and neck squamous cell carcinoma were enrolled in the trial. Before TCR sequencing, CD4+ T cells and CD8+ T cells from peripheral blood were sorted into separate populations.

CDR1 is given as SGHNT and CDR2 as YENEEA, both from the germline V gene. There are 16 amino acids in the CDR3, from cysteine to phenylalanine inclusive. Of the read, only the CDR3 DNA is kept; its 48 bases are in frame from base 1. Trimmed from V: 3 bases; trimmed from J: 5 bases; junction bases lacking a gene match: 6. The chain is assembled from TRBV11-3 and TRBJ2-5; TRBD2 fits 13 bases in the junction. The receptor comes from an adult with an advanced solid tumor such as melanoma, head and neck, liver or kidney cancer. Source: CD4+ or CD8+ T cells sorted from blood, taken in a trial of the OX40 agonist ivuxolimab. The CDR3 amino acid sequence is: CASSLRTSGSVETQYF. The nucleotide sequence reads as follows: TGTGCCAGCAGCTTGCGGACTAGCGGGAGTGTGGAGACCCAGTACTTC.